Presented here are 27 T cell receptor beta chains from one specimen sequenced in a study of blood T cell repertoires in COVID-19. Produced via immunoSEQ multiplex PCR; TCRdb's table is partial and in-frame only. Altogether approximately 150,000 clones are present, over 75% being singletons, with the ten largest covering about 2%. What was sequenced was peripheral blood. The receptors were gathered from a man aged 65 to 79 with active COVID-19.

V is TRBV24-1 and J is TRBJ2-1; the D gene is possibly TRBD1 (6 bases). In germline, CDR1 is KGHDR, CDR2 SFDVKD. The CDR3 is 16 amino acids. Trimming shortened V by 3 bases and J by 0 bases, and 11 bases separated the two germline ends. CDR3 in DNA: TGTGCCACCAGTGATCCTACAGGGAGCTCCTACAATGAGCAGTTCTTC. The encoded protein is CATSDPTGSSYNEQFF.

The CDR3 DNA reads TGTGCCAGTAGTGTGAGACTAGCGGGAGCCTACGAGCAGTACTTC. Amino acids: CASSVRLAGAYEQYF. The V call is TRBV19, the J call TRBJ2-7; 12 nucleotides align to TRBD2. Germline CDR1 LNHDA, CDR2 SQIVND (reference sequence). The V segment lost 5 bases and the J segment 2 bases; nucleotides outside the gene matches: 4. The CDR3 loop spans 15 amino acids.

With respect to this clone: Sequence at one end of the junction differs from germline and may be a read error. This chain connects TRBV6-4 to TRBJ2-3, with 8 bases lining up with TRBD2. This CDR3 has 11 residues. Germline CDR1 is MRHNA and CDR2 is SNTAGT. The CDR3 nucleotides read TGTGCCAGCAGTGATGGGACTAGAAAGGATTTT. Its translation is CASSDGTRKDF.

The V call is TRBV19, the J call TRBJ2-3, with TRBD2 as a possible D gene (6 bases). There are 16 residues in the CDR3. Trimming pared 5 bases from V and 0 bases from J, leaving 15 bases between. Germline-derived CDR1 and CDR2 are LNHDA and SQIVND (reference sequence). The CDR3 coding sequence is TGTGCCAGTAGTGCCTTGGACTACCTCAGCACAGATACGCAGTATTTT. It is translated as CASSALDYLSTDTQYF. The full variable domain, in which reference TRBV19 and TRBJ2-3 provide the parts outside the CDR3, is DGGITQSPKYLFRKEGQNVTLSCEQNLNHDAMYWYRQDPGQGLRLIYYSQIVNDFQKGDIAEGYSVSREKKESFPLTVTSAQKNPTAFYLCASSALDYLSTDTQYFGPGTRLTVL.

The rearrangement links TRBV6-2 or TRBV6-3 to TRBJ2-1; 8 bases fit TRBD1. Trimming at V came to 1 base and at J to 2 bases, leaving 1 base not matched to a gene. This CDR3 spans 15 amino acids. The germline V gene has CDR1 MNHEY and CDR2 SVGEGT. Here the CDR3 DNA reads TGTGCCAGCAGTTACTTACAGGGGGCCTACAATGAGCAGTTCTTC. It codes for CASSYLQGAYNEQFF.

The chain has TRBV7-9 and TRBJ2-5, with TRBD2 identical over 10 bases. The germline gives CDR1 SEHNR, CDR2 FQNEAQ (reference sequence). J lost 2 bases, V lost 4 bases, and 7 bases had no gene match. The CDR3 is made up of 16 amino acids. The CDR3 DNA reads as TGTGCCAGCAGCTCATCCTCAGCGGGAGGGCAAGAGACCCAGTACTTC. This translates into CASSSSSAGGQETQYF.

J is TRBJ1-5 and V is TRBV28; 9 nucleotides align to TRBD1. V shed 3 bases, J shed 7 bases, and the junction held 7 bases outside the gene matches. This CDR3 has 15 amino acids. Per germline, CDR1 MDHEN and CDR2 SYDVKM. The CDR3 sequence is CASSFNRGQRQPQHF. In DNA, the CDR3 is TGTGCCAGCAGTTTTAACAGGGGGCAACGCCAGCCCCAGCATTTT.

This chain connects TRBV7-9 to TRBJ2-5; TRBD2 agrees at 11 bases. CDR1 is SEHNR, CDR2 FQNEAQ, per germline (reference sequence). The CDR3 runs to 17 residues. J was trimmed by 5 bases and V by 3 bases; bases with no gene match: 11. The CDR3 spells CASSFSLAGVITETQYF. CDR3 nucleotide sequence: TGTGCCAGCAGCTTCTCACTAGCGGGAGTTATTACGGAGACCCAGTACTTC.

This rearrangement joins TRBV6-5 to TRBJ1-2; D is perhaps TRBD1 (5 bases). CDR3 length: 12 residues. Deletions cut 5 bases from V and 4 bases from J, with 8 bases between. In germline, CDR1 is MNHEY, CDR2 SVGAGI. CDR3 bases: TGTGCCAGCAGTCCCGGGGGCTATGGCTACACCTTC. As protein: CASSPGGYGYTF.

V gene TRBV15 combines with J gene TRBJ2-3, with 7 bases that match TRBD1. Germline loops: CDR1 LNHNV, CDR2 YYDKDF (reference sequence). The CDR3 contains 16 residues. Trimming took 4 bases from V and 2 from J; bases not matched to a gene: 9. As DNA, the CDR3 is TGTGCCACCAGCACGACAGGGATCCGGCCCACAGATACGCAGTATTTT. Protein product: CATSTTGIRPTDTQYF.

The chain links TRBV11-2 to TRBJ2-7; 10 bases fit TRBD1. The CDR3 has 14 amino acids. Germline-derived CDR1 and CDR2 are SGHAT and FQNNGV. The trim removed 6 bases at V and 6 bases at J, leaving 8 bases unmatched. The CDR3 region has the DNA TGTGCCAGCAGAGCCCGGACAGGGGGGATCGAGCAGTACTTC. It yields the protein CASRARTGGIEQYF.

The CDR3: CASSPRTTNTEAFF. The CDR3 DNA follows: TGTGCCAGCAGTCCACGGACTACGAACACTGAAGCTTTCTTT. The V and J genes are TRBV6-5 and TRBJ1-1; D gene unclear. Trimming took off 5 bases at V and 1 base at J, with 11 bases between the two ends. Germline V gene lookup returns CDR1 MNHEY and CDR2 SVGAGI. The CDR3 totals 14 residues.

This sequence joins TRBV6-5 and TRBJ1-2; 10 bases fit TRBD1. V trimming: 8 bases; J trimming: 5 bases; junction bases outside the gene matches: 8. CDR3 length: 14 residues. From germline, CDR1 is MNHEY and CDR2 SVGAGI. The CDR3 region has the DNA TGTGCCAGCGGGGGGACAGGGGTGTATTATGGCTACACCTTC. Its translation is CASGGTGVYYGYTF.

The J gene is TRBJ2-1, the V gene TRBV10-2; TRBD2 matches at 7 bases. CDR3 length equals 15 residues. The ends lost 4 bases at V and 8 bases at J; junction bases unmatched: 11. Germline-derived CDR1 and CDR2 are WSHSY and SAAADI. Here the CDR3 DNA reads TGCGCCAGCAGTGGTCTTCGCGGGAGAGGGGATGAGCAGTTCTTC. This translates into CASSGLRGRGDEQFF.

V and J are TRBV10-3 and TRBJ2-5; a weak D match, TRBD1 (5 bases). CDR1 and CDR2 (germline): ENHRY, SYGVKD. CDR3 length equals 15 residues. V lost 2 bases and J lost 4, with 14 bases in between. In DNA form, the CDR3 reads TGTGCCATCAGTGAGAGCTGGGGCGATCGAGAGACCCAGTACTTC. It yields the protein CAISESWGDRETQYF.

The chain carries TRBV15 and TRBJ2-7; D unresolved. V lost 0 bases to trimming and J lost 3 bases, with 12 bases between them. The germline CDR1 and CDR2 sequences are LNHNV and YYDKDF (reference sequence). This CDR3 contains 15 residues. DNA of the CDR3: TGTGCCACCAGCAGAGATTTGGGCAGTGTCTACGAGCAGTACTTC. Its translation is CATSRDLGSVYEQYF.

CDR3: CASSMTGASGYTF. In DNA form, the CDR3 reads TGTGCCAGCAGCATGACAGGGGCCTCGGGCTACACCTTC. This chain joins TRBV12-3 or TRBV12-4 and TRBJ1-2, with 8 positions matching TRBD1. This CDR3 has 13 amino acids. V dropped 6 bases and J dropped 8; count of bases not matched to a gene: 8.

The chain couples TRBV29-1 to TRBJ2-1; D is perhaps TRBD1 (6 bases). The CDR3 totals 14 residues. V dropped 5 bases and J dropped 4 bases, with 15 bases sitting between them. Germline CDR1 and CDR2: SQVTM and ANQGSEA. CDR3 protein: CSVCQQGRYNEQFF. CDR3 coding DNA: TGCAGCGTTTGCCAGCAGGGGAGATACAATGAGCAGTTCTTC.

The CDR3 nucleotides read TGCGCCAGCAGCTTGGACGGGGGACAGGAATATGGCTACACCTTC. Its protein is CASSLDGGQEYGYTF. This rearrangement joins TRBV5-1 to TRBJ1-2, with 8 positions matching TRBD1. The CDR3 contains 15 residues. Germline CDR1 is SGHRS and CDR2 is YFSETQ. The junction had 6 bases not matched to a gene; V was cut back by 0 bases and J by 5 bases.

The rearrangement uses TRBV24-1 and TRBJ2-5, with 11 bases that match TRBD1. Germline CDR1 KGHDR, CDR2 SFDVKD. The CDR3 is 18 amino acids. Germline trimming cut 0 bases from V and 4 bases from J; bases unmatched to any gene: 9. This CDR3 reads CATSDLREGTGGIETQYF. The CDR3 DNA reads TGTGCCACCAGTGATTTGCGGGAGGGGACAGGGGGAATAGAGACCCAGTACTTC.

CDR3 nucleotides: TGTGCCAGCAGTTTAGACCGGACAGGGGCGAACACCGGGGAGCTGTTTTTT. Translating it yields CASSLDRTGANTGELFF. The V gene is TRBV27, the J gene TRBJ2-2; 9 bases agree with TRBD1. The germline V gene has CDR1 MNHEY and CDR2 SMNVEV (reference sequence). After removal of 2 bases from V and 0 bases from J, the junction contained 4 bases not matched to a gene. This CDR3 has 17 residues.

The chain joins TRBV27 to TRBJ2-3; 8 bases are shared with TRBD2. The V gene's germline CDR1 is MNHEY and CDR2 SMNVEV (reference sequence). The V and J ends lost 4 bases and 4 bases, in that order; junction bases with no gene match: 13. This CDR3 region has 17 residues. The CDR3 loop reads CASSSPLQRELADTQYF. For the CDR3, the DNA is TGTGCCAGCAGTTCCCCACTACAGCGGGAGTTGGCAGATACGCAGTATTTT.

The rearrangement uses TRBV18 and TRBJ2-7; D perhaps matches TRBD2 (6 bases). The CDR3 covers 15 residues. Germline CDR1 KGHSH, CDR2 LQKENI. Trimming stripped 3 bases from V and 1 base from J, with 13 bases between. The CDR3, as DNA: TGTGCCAGCTCACCCATGGGACTGCTTTCCTACGAGCAGTACTTC. Amino acid sequence: CASSPMGLLSYEQYF.

J is TRBJ2-1 and V is TRBV18, with 8 bases matching TRBD1. The CDR3 sequence is 15 residues long. CDR1 and CDR2 (germline): KGHSH, LQKENI. V gave up 2 bases and J gave up 10 bases; unmatched junction bases: 10. For the CDR3, the DNA is TGTGCCAGCTCACCAGGGACAGGCCGTTTGGGGGAGCAGTTCTTC. Its protein is CASSPGTGRLGEQFF.

The gene calls are TRBV6-5 and TRBJ1-1; D remains unclear. The germline CDR1 and CDR2 sequences are MNHEY and SVGAGI. Deletions cut 2 bases from V and 1 base from J, with 11 bases between. CDR3 length: 15 residues. CDR3 sequence (DNA): TGTGCCAGCAGTTACGATCGAGGCAGGAACACTGAAGCTTTCTTT. Residues: CASSYDRGRNTEAFF.

The chain couples TRBV7-2 to TRBJ1-2; 8 bases align to TRBD1. Per germline, CDR1 SGHTA and CDR2 FQGNSA. The CDR3 is made up of 16 amino acids. V dropped 4 bases and J dropped 4; count of bases not matched to a gene: 11. The CDR3 sequence is CASSSRSGTGFYGYTF. DNA of the CDR3: TGTGCCAGCAGCTCCCGGTCCGGGACAGGTTTCTATGGCTACACCTTC.

The chain carries TRBV20-1 and TRBJ2-5; TRBD2 agrees at 7 bases. This CDR3 spans 14 amino acids. Germline CDR1 and CDR2: DFQATT and SNEGSKA (reference sequence). J lost 4 bases, V lost 3 bases, and 8 bases had no gene match. CDR3 loop: CSASRGRAGETQYF. The CDR3 region has the DNA TGCAGTGCTAGTAGAGGGAGGGCTGGAGAGACCCAGTACTTC.